This T cell receptor beta chain was captured by sequencing in a study of technical replicates of blood from a handful of donors. The data were produced by immunoSEQ multiplex PCR, yet TCRdb's version contains in-frame clones alone and is incomplete. This repertoire shows roughly 79,000 clones, under 96% found once; its top ten account for approximately 0.41%. CDR3 length: 12 amino acids. V trimming: 6 bases; J trimming: 6 bases; junction bases outside the gene matches: 7. Germline V gene sequence: CDR1 SQVTM, CDR2 ANQGSEA. This receptor was identified in a human donor in good health. The sequenced sample was T cells isolated from PBMCs. The V gene is TRBV29-1, the J gene TRBJ2-7; TRBD1 aligns across 8 bases. CDR3 nucleotide sequence: TGCAGCGTATGGACAGGGACTGGCGAGCAGTACTTC. It codes for CSVWTGTGEQYF.